This TCR beta chain came from a study of cytomegalovirus exposure and HLA in healthy donors. Germline V gives CDR1 MDHEN, CDR2 SYDVKM. V lost 5 bases and J 2 bases, leaving 12 bases between the germline ends. CDR3 length: 14 residues. These donors, healthy bone marrow donors, were studied. Comments on this clone: The antigen is not known.

Regarding the study as a whole: Previously analyzed data showed that most TCR beta V segments were productive at a frequency of about 87% or about 30%. Specificity for CMV antigens was confirmed in vitro for a few of the CMV-associated chains. CMV serostatus stood as the only immune exposure information on hand.

PCR employed 60 Vbeta and 13 Jbeta primers. Data came from immunoSEQ multiplex PCR; TCRdb stores just in-frame clones and leaves some out. The profile shows fewer than 200,000 clones, 12% of them singletons. This receptor was obtained from a man between 50 and 59 years old in good health and CMV-seropositive. The chain links TRBV28 to TRBJ1-2; maybe TRBD1 (5 bases). The source material was PBMCs. The CDR3 DNA reads TGTGCCAGCAGTCCGGGTGGGGGGAACTATGGCTACACCTTC. Amino acid sequence: CASSPGGGNYGYTF.